This TCR beta chain was sequenced during a study of cytomegalovirus exposure and HLA in healthy donors. PCR used 60 Vbeta primers and 13 Jbeta primers. Here immunoSEQ multiplex PCR was the method, and the copy in TCRdb shows in-frame clones only, minus some. The sample lists 100,000 to 150,000 clones; 76% were seen once. CDR3 length: 16 amino acids. In germline, CDR1 is PRHDT, CDR2 FYEKMQ (reference sequence). V lost 4 bases and J 0 bases, leaving 10 bases between the germline ends. At the time of sampling, donors were nominally healthy, though unrecorded immune exposures were likely. V and J are TRBV13 and TRBJ2-6; D unresolved. The source material was PBMCs. The TCR comes from a man aged 45-60 years in good health and CMV-seronegative. CDR3 protein: CASSSGRVSGANVLTF. The CDR3 DNA sequence: TGTGCCAGCAGCTCAGGTCGAGTCTCTGGGGCCAACGTCCTGACTTTC.